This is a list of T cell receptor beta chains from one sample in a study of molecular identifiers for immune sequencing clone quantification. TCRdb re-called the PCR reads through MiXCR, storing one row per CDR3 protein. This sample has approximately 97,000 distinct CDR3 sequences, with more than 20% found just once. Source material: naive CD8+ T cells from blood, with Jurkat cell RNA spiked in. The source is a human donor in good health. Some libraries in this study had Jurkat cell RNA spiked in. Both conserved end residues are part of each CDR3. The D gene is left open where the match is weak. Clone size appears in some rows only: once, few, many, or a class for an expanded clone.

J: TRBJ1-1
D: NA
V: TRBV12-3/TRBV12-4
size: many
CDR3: CASSLTRGAFTEAFF
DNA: TGTGCCAGCAGTTTGACCAGGGGCGCGTTCACTGAAGCTTTCTTT

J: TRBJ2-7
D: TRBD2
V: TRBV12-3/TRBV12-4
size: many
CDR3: CASSGGLTYEQYF
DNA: TGTGCCAGCAGTGGGGGACTAACCTACGAGCAGTACTTC

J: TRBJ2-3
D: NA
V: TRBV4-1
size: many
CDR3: CASSQEDDHSNTQYF
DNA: TGCGCCAGCAGCCAAGAGGACGACCATTCAAATACGCAGTATTTT

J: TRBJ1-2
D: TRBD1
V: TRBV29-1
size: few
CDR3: CSVVLPGQGWNYGYTF
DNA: TGCAGCGTTGTTTTGCCGGGACAGGGGTGGAACTATGGCTACACCTTC

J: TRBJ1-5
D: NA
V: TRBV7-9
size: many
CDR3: CASSLAGGPQHF
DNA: TGTGCCAGCAGCTTAGCAGGCGGCCCCCAGCATTTT

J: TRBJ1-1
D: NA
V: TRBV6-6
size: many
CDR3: CASTLGVVEAFF
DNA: TGTGCCAGCACCCTGGGGGTAGTCGAAGCTTTCTTT

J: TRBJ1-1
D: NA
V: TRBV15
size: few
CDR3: CATSRGTGLNTEAFF
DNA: TGTGCCACCAGCAGAGGAACAGGATTGAACACTGAAGCTTTCTTT

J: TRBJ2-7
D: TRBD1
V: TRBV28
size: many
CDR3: CASSFLGQGLVYEQYF
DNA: TGTGCCAGCAGTTTCCTCGGACAGGGCTTGGTCTACGAGCAGTACTTC

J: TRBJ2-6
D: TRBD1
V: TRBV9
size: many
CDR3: CASSVVGTDSGANVLTF
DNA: TGTGCCAGCAGCGTAGTCGGGACAGACTCTGGGGCCAACGTCCTGACTTTC

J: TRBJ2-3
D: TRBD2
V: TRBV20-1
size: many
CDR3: CSARDGGGTDTQYF
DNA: TGCAGTGCTAGAGATGGGGGGGGCACAGATACGCAGTATTTT

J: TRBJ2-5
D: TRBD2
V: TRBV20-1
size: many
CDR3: CSARQLAGGIQYF
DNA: TGCAGTGCTAGACAACTAGCGGGAGGAATCCAGTACTTC

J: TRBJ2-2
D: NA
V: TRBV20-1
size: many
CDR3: CSAYGNTGELFF
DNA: TGCAGTGCTTACGGGAACACCGGGGAGCTGTTTTTT

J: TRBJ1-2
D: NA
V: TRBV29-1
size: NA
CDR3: CSVVGQCDYGYTF
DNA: TGCAGCGTTGTAGGACAGTGTGACTATGGCTACACCTTC

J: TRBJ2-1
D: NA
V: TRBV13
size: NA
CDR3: CASSRGSPNDEQFF
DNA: TGTGCCAGCAGCAGGGGGAGCCCTAACGATGAGCAGTTCTTC

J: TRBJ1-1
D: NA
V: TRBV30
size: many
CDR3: CAWSVGGHTEAFF
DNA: TGTGCCTGGAGTGTAGGGGGGCACACTGAAGCTTTCTTT

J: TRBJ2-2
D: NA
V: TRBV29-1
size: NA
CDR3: CSVESASSNTGELFF
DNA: TGCAGCGTTGAATCGGCCAGCTCGAACACCGGGGAGCTGTTTTTT

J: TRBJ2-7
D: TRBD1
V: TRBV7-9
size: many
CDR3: CASRQGAHEQYF
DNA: TGTGCCAGCAGACAGGGGGCCCACGAGCAGTACTTC

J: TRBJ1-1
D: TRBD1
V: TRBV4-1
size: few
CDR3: CASSQTGDTEAFF
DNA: TGCGCCAGCAGCCAAACAGGGGACACTGAAGCTTTCTTT

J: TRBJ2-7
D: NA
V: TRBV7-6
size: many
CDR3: CASSQAVAATYEQYF
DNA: TGTGCCAGCAGTCAAGCCGTGGCGGCAACCTACGAGCAGTACTTC

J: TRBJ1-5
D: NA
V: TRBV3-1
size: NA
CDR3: CARRQEVDVGGNQPPHF
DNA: TGTGCCCGCCGCCAAGAGGTAGATGTGGGGGGGAATCAGCCCCCGCATTTT